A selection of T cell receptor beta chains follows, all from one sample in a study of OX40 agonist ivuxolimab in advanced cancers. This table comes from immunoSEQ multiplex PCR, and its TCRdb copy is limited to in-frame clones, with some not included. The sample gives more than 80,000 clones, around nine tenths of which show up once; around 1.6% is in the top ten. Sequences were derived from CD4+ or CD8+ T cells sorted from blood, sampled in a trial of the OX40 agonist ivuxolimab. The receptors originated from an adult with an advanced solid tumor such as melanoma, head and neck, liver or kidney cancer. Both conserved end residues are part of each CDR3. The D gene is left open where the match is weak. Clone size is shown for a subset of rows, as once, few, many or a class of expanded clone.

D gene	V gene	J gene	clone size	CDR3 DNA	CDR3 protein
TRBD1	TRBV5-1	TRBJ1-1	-	TGCGCCAGCAGCCTCACTTCGGACAGGGCGGGCACTGAAGTTTTCTTT	CASSLTSDRAGTEVFF
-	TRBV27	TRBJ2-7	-	TGTGCCAGCAGACGGATGGGGGCCCACACCGAGCAGTACTTC	CASRRMGAHTEQYF
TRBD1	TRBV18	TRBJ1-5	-	TGTGCCAGCTCACCCGGGACAGGGGGCAGTCAGCCCCAGCATTTT	CASSPGTGGSQPQHF
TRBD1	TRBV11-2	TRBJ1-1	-	TGTGCCAGCAGCTGGGACAGAAGCGAGACAGCTTTCTTT	CASSWDRSETAFF
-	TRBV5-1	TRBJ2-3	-	TGCGCCAGCAGCCCGGCCGGGCGGGCAAATACGCAGTATTTT	CASSPAGRANTQYF
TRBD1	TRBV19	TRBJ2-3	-	TGTGCCACCCGGGACAGGGGGCAAGATACGCAGTATTTT	CATRDRGQDTQYF
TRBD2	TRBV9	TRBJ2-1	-	TGTGCCAGCAGCGTTATAGCGGGAGGGCAGGGCAATGAGCAGTTCTTC	CASSVIAGGQGNEQFF
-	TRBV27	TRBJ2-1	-	TGTGCCAGCAGTTTAGGGGGGCCTTCCTACAATGAGCAGTTCTTC	CASSLGGPSYNEQFF
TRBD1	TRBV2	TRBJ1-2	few	TGTGCCAGCAGTCAGCGACAGGGGCGAGGTGGCTACACCTTC	CASSQRQGRGGYTF
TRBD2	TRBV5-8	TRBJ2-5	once	TGTGCCAGCAGCTTGGGACTAGCCCAAGAGACCCAGTACTTC	CASSLGLAQETQYF
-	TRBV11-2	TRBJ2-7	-	TGTGCCAGCAGCTTATTAGCTTACGAGCAGTACTTC	CASSLLAYEQYF
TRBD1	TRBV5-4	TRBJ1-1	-	TGTGCCAGCAGCCTGGGGACAGACCCTATGAACACTGAAGCTTTCTTT	CASSLGTDPMNTEAFF
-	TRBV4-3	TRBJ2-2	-	TGCGCCAGCAGCCAAGAAATGGGTGCAGGGAACACCGGGGAGCTGTTTTTT	CASSQEMGAGNTGELFF
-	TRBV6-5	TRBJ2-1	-	TGTGCCAGCAGTCCCCGGGGTCAGCGCTTCAATGAGCAGTTCTTC	CASSPRGQRFNEQFF
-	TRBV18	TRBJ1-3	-	TGTGCCAGCTCACCAAACGGTGGAAACACCATATATTTT	CASSPNGGNTIYF
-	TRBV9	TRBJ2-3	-	TGTGCCAGCAGCCTGGTTGGCACAGATACGCAGTATTTT	CASSLVGTDTQYF
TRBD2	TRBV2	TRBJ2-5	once	TGTGCCAGCACCCGCCGGTTGCTAGCGGGAAGGAAAGAGACCCAGTACTTC	CASTRRLLAGRKETQYF
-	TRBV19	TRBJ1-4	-	TGTGCCAGTTCGGTTTCAGTTAATGAAAAACTGTTTTTT	CASSVSVNEKLFF
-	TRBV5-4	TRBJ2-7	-	TGTGCCAGCAGCTTGGACGGCGCCGGGGGGTACTTC	CASSLDGAGGYF
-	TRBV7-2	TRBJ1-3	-	TGTGCCAGCAGGGGGGTTGGTATCGGAAACACCATATATTTT	CASRGVGIGNTIYF
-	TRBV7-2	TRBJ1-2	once	TGTGCCAGCATCCTGACAGCCGTTGCTAACTATGGCTACACCTTC	CASILTAVANYGYTF
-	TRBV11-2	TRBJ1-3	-	TGTGCCAGCAGCTTCCGGGACCCCAGCTCTGGAAACACCATATATTTT	CASSFRDPSSGNTIYF
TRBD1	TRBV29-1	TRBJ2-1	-	TGCAGCGTAGGATCGGGACAGAGATTCTACAATGAGCAGTTCTTC	CSVGSGQRFYNEQFF
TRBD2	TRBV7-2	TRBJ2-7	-	TGTGCCAGCAGCTTAGGCGGGGGACTAGTCTCCTACGAGCAGTACTTC	CASSLGGGLVSYEQYF
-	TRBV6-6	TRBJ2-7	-	TGTGCCAGCAGTTACCCGGGCCTTCCGGGCGAGCAGTACTTC	CASSYPGLPGEQYF
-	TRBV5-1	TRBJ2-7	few	TGCGCCAGCAGCTTGAAAAGGGAGCAGTACTTC	CASSLKREQYF
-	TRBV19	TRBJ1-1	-	TGTGCCAGTAGTATTGGCAGGGGGAACACTGAAGCTTTCTTT	CASSIGRGNTEAFF
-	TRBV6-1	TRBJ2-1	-	TGTGCCAGCAGTGGCCTCGCGGCGGCCTCCTACAATGAGCAGTTCTTC	CASSGLAAASYNEQFF
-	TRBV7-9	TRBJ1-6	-	TGTGCCAGCAGCGCACCGGGGCGCAGGTCACCCCTCCACTTT	CASSAPGRRSPLHF